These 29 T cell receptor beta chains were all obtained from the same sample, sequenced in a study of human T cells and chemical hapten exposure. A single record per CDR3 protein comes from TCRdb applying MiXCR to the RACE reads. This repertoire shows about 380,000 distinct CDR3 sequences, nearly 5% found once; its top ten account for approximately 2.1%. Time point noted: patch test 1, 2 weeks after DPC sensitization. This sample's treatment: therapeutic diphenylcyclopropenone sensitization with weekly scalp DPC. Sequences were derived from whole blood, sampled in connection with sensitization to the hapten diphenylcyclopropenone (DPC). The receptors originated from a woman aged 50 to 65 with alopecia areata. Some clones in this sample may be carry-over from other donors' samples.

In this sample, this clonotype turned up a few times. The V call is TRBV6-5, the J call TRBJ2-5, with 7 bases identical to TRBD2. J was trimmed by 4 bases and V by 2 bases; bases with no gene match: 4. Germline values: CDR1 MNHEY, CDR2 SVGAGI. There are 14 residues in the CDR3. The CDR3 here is CASSYVRGVETQYF. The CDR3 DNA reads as TGTGCCAGCAGTTACGTTCGGGGGGTAGAGACCCAGTACTTC.

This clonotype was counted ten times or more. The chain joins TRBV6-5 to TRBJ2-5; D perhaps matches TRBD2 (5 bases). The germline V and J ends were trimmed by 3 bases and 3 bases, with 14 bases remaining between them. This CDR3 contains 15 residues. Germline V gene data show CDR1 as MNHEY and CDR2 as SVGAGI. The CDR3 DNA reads TGTGCCAGCAGTTATATGTTAGCGAACGAAGAGACCCAGTACTTC. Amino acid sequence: CASSYMLANEETQYF.

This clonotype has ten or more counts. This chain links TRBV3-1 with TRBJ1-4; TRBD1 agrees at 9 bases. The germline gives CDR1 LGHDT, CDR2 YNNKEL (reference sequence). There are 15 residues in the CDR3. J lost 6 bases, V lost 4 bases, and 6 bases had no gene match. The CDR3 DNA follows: TGTGCCAGCAGCCCCTGGACAGGGGACTATGAAAAACTGTTTTTT. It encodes CASSPWTGDYEKLFF.

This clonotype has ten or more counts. This CDR3 is CASSFARGELFF. CDR3 bases: TGTGCCAGCAGTTTTGCCCGCGGGGAGCTGTTTTTT. This chain joins TRBV12-3 or TRBV12-4 and TRBJ2-2; D is uncertain. CDR3 length equals 12 residues. Trimming cost V 3 bases and J 7 bases, with 6 bases left between them.

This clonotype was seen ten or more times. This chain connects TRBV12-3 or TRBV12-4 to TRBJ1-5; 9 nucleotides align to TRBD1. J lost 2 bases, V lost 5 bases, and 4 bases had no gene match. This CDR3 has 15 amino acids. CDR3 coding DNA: TGTGCCAGCAGTCGGACAGGGGTAGGCAATCAGCCCCAGCATTTT. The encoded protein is CASSRTGVGNQPQHF.

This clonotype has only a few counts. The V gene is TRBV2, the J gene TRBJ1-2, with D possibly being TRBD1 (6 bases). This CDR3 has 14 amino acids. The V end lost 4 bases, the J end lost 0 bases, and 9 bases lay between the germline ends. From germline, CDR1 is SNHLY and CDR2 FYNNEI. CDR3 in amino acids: CASSAGATNYGYTF. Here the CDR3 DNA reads TGTGCCAGCAGTGCAGGGGCCACTAACTATGGCTACACCTTC.

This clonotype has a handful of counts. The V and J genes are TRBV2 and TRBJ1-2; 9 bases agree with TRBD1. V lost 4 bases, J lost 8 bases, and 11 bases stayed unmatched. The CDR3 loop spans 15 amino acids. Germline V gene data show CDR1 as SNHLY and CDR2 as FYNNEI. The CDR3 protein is CASSVSGTGFKGYTF. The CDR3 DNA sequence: TGTGCCAGCAGTGTGTCCGGGACAGGGTTTAAGGGCTACACCTTC.

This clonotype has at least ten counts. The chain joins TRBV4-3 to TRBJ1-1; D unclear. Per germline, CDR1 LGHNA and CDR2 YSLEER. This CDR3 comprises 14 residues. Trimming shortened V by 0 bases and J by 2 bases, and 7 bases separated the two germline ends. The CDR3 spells CASSQEDLNTEAFF. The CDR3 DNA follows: TGCGCCAGCAGCCAAGAGGACCTTAACACTGAAGCTTTCTTT.

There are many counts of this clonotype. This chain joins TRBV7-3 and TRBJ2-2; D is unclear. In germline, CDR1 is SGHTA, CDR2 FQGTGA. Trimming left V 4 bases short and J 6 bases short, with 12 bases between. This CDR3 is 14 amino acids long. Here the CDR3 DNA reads TGTGCCAGCAGCTCGGACGGTCTCCCCGGGGAGCTGTTTTTT. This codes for CASSSDGLPGELFF.

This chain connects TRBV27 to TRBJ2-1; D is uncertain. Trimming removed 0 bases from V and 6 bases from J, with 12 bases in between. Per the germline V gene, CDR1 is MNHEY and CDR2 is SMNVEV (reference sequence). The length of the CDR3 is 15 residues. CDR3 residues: CASSLSPRTSNEQFF. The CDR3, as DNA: TGTGCCAGCAGTTTATCTCCGAGGACCTCCAATGAGCAGTTCTTC.

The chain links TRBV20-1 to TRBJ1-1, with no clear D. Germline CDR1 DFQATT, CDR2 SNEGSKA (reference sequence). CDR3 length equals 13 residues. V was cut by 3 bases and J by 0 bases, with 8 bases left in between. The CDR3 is CSASSMVNTEAFF. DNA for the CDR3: TGCAGTGCTAGTAGTATGGTGAACACTGAAGCTTTCTTT.

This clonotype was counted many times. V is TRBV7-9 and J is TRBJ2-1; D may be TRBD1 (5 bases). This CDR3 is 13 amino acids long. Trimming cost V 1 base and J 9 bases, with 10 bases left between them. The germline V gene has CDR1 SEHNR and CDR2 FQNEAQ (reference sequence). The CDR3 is CASSLGLQGEQFF. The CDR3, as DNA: TGTGCCAGCAGCTTAGGGCTCCAGGGTGAGCAGTTCTTC.

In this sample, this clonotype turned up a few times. CDR3: CSAGRGQGNAPLHF. CDR3 DNA: TGCAGTGCTGGGCGTGGACAGGGAAACGCACCCCTCCACTTT. The chain is built from TRBV20-1 and TRBJ1-6; 8 bases map to TRBD1. The germline V gene encodes CDR1 DFQATT and CDR2 SNEGSKA (reference sequence). The CDR3 extends over 14 amino acids. The V and J ends lost 5 bases and 11 bases, in that order; junction bases with no gene match: 11.

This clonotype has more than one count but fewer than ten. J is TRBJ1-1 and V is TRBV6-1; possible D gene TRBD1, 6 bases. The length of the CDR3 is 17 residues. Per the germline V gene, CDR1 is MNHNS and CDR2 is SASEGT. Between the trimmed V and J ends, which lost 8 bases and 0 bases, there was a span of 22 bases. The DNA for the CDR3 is TGTGCCAGCCGATCTTCGACAGGAATCGACATGAACACTGAAGCTTTCTTT. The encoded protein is CASRSSTGIDMNTEAFF.

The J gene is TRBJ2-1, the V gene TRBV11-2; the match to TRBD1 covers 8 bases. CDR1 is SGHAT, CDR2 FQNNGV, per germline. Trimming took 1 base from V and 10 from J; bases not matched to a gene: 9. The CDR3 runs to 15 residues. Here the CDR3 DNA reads TGTGCCAGCAGCTTAGTAGGACAGGGACTCTGGGAGCAGTTCTTC. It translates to CASSLVGQGLWEQFF.

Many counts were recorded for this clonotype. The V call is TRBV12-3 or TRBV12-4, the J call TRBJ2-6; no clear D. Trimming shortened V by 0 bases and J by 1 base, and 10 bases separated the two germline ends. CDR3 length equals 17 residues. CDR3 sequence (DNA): TGTGCCAGCAGTTTAGCGATCGGGTTTTCTGGGGCCAACGTCCTGACTTTC. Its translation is CASSLAIGFSGANVLTF.

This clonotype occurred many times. The CDR3 reads CASTLGAFSGNTIYF. The CDR3 coding sequence is TGTGCCAGCACATTAGGGGCTTTCTCTGGAAACACCATATATTTT. The rearrangement links TRBV6-5 to TRBJ1-3, with D perhaps TRBD1 (5 bases). The CDR3 runs 15 residues. With 7 bases removed from V and 0 bases from J, the gap between germline ends came to 13 bases. The V gene's germline CDR1 is MNHEY and CDR2 SVGAGI.

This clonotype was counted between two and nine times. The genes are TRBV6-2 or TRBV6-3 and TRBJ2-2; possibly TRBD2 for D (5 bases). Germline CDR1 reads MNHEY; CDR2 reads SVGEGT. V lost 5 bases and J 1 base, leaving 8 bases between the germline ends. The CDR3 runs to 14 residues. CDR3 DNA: TGTGCCAGCAGTGGAAGCGGGAACACCGGGGAGCTGTTTTTT. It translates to CASSGSGNTGELFF.

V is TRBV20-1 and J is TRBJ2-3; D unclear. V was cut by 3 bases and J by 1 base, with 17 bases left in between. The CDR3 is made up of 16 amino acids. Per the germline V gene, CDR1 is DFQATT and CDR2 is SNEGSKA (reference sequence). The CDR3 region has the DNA TGCAGTGCTAGTCCCTTGTCGAGACGGGGCACAGATACGCAGTATTTT. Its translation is CSASPLSRRGTDTQYF.

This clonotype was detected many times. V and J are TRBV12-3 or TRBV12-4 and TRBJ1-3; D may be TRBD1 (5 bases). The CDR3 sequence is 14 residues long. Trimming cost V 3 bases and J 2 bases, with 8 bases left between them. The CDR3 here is CASSLGGAGNTIYF. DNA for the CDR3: TGTGCCAGCAGTTTGGGGGGAGCTGGAAACACCATATATTTT.

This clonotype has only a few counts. CDR3 in amino acids: CASSRWDPTGEQYF. As DNA, the CDR3 is TGCGCCAGCAGCCGGTGGGATCCGACGGGGGAGCAGTACTTC. V is TRBV5-1 and J is TRBJ2-7; a possible D gene is TRBD2 (5 bases). The V gene lost 4 bases and the J gene lost 7 bases, with 18 bases spanning the gap. The germline gives CDR1 SGHRS, CDR2 YFSETQ. The CDR3 contains 14 residues.

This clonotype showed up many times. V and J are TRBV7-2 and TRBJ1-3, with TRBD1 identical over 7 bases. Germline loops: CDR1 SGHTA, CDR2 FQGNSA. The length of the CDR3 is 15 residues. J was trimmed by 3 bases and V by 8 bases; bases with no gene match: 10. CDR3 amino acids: CASGSEDRVGNTIYF. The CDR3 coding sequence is TGTGCCAGCGGCTCCGAAGACAGGGTTGGAAACACCATATATTTT.

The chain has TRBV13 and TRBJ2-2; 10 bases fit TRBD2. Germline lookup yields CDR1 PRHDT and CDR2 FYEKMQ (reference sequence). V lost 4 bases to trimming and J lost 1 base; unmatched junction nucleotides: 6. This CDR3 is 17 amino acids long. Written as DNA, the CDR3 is TGTGCCAGCAGCTCCGTATCTAGCGGGGGGAACACCGGGGAGCTGTTTTTT. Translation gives CASSSVSSGGNTGELFF. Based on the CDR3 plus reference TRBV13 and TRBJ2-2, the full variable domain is AAGVIQSPRHLIKEKRETATLKCYPIPRHDTVYWYQQGPGQDPQFLISFYEKMQSDKGSIPDRFSAQQFSDYHSELNMSSLELGDSALYFCASSSVSSGGNTGELFFGEGSRLTVL.

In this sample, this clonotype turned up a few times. The CDR3 loop is CAWSGQGGEKLFF. The CDR3 DNA sequence: TGTGCCTGGAGTGGACAGGGAGGAGAAAAACTGTTTTTT. J is TRBJ1-4 and V is TRBV30; 7 nucleotides match TRBD1. Germline V gene sequence: CDR1 GTSNPN, CDR2 SVGIG (reference sequence). Unmatched junction bases numbered 4, after V lost 1 base and J lost 8 bases. CDR3 length: 13 amino acids.

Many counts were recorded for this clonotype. The CDR3 sequence: CASSPGGPRGGYTF. The DNA of the CDR3 is TGTGCCAGCAGTCCCGGGGGCCCCAGGGGTGGCTACACCTTC. The V call is TRBV12-3 or TRBV12-4, the J call TRBJ1-2, with D possibly matching TRBD1 (6 bases). V was shortened by 5 bases and J by 7 bases, with 17 bases between the two germline ends. The CDR3 consists of 14 residues.

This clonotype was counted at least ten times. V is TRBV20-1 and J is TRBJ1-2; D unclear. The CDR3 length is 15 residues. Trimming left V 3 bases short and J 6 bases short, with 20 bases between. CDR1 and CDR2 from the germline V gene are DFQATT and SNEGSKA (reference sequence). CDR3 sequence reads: CSASPGPVGFNGYTF. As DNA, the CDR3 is TGCAGTGCTAGCCCCGGGCCGGTGGGGTTCAATGGCTACACCTTC.

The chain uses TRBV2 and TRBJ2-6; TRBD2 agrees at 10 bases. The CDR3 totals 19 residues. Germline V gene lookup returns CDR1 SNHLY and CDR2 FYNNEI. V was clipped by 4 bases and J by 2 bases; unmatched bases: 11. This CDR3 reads CASSVWPSGSSTGANVLTF. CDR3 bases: TGTGCCAGCAGTGTTTGGCCTAGCGGGAGTTCTACTGGGGCCAACGTCCTGACTTTC.

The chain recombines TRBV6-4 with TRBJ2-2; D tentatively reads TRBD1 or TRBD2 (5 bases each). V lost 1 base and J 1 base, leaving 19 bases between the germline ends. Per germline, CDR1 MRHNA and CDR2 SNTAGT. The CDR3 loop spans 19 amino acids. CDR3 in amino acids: CASSDYRGRRGENTGELFF. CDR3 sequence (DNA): TGTGCCAGCAGTGACTATCGCGGCAGAAGAGGGGAGAACACCGGGGAGCTGTTTTTT.

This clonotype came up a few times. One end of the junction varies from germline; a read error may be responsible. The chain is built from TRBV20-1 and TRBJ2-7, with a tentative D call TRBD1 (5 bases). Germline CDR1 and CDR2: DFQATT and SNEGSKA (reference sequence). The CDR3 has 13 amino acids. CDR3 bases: TGCAGTGGTAGAATTCGGCAGGGAAGCGAGCAGTACTTC. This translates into CSGRIRQGSEQYF.